This passage covers 16 T cell receptor beta chains from one sample sequenced in a study of long-term antiretroviral therapy in people with HIV. The run of the v3.0 immunoSEQ assay was at survey level. The assay was immunoSEQ multiplex PCR, and TCRdb's table has in-frame clones only and misses some. Among around 20,000 clones listed, approximately 78% were seen once. The specimen was unsorted PBMCs, collected at the start of antiretroviral therapy, before treatment. The receptors were gathered from a woman in her forties with HIV.

The V call is TRBV9, the J call TRBJ1-3; TRBD1 might be the D (6 bases). This CDR3 region has 15 residues. Germline CDR1 and CDR2: SGDLS and YYNGEE. The V gene lost 0 bases and the J gene lost 4 bases, with 11 bases spanning the gap. The CDR3 region is CASSVVGAIGNTIYF. CDR3 nucleotide sequence: TGTGCCAGCAGCGTAGTGGGGGCGATAGGAAACACCATATATTTT.

The V gene is TRBV7-8, the J gene TRBJ2-7, with D perhaps matching TRBD1 or TRBD2 (5 bases each). Germline CDR1 is SGHVS and CDR2 is FQNEAQ. V lost 5 bases to trimming and J lost 7 bases, with 21 bases between them. CDR3 length: 15 residues. The CDR3 coding sequence is TGTGCCAGCAGCCCCCGGGACCAGGTACTGGGGGAGCAGTACTTC. As protein: CASSPRDQVLGEQYF.

The chain couples TRBV19 to TRBJ2-5; unclear D gene. The CDR3 length is 12 residues. Per the germline V gene, CDR1 is LNHDA and CDR2 is SQIVND (reference sequence). V dropped 0 bases and J dropped 4 bases, with 3 bases sitting between them. DNA of the CDR3: TGTGCCAGTAGTATAGAGGGAGAGACCCAGTACTTC. Its protein product is CASSIEGETQYF.

This clone has more than one count but fewer than ten. DNA of the CDR3: TGTGCCAGCAGTTTGGCATGGAACATGAACACTGAAGCTTTCTTT. It is translated as CASSLAWNMNTEAFF. The chain joins TRBV27 to TRBJ1-1; D is undetermined. Germline-derived CDR1 and CDR2 are MNHEY and SMNVEV (reference sequence). This CDR3 is 15 amino acids long. Trimming cost V 3 bases and J 0 bases, with 11 bases left between them.

The chain is built from TRBV28 and TRBJ1-2; D might be TRBD1 (5 bases). V shed 3 bases and J shed 7 bases, with 15 bases lying between them. The CDR3 totals 14 residues. Germline values: CDR1 MDHEN, CDR2 SYDVKM. CDR3 nucleotide sequence: TGTGCCAGCAGTTTTGGGGCGGGGCTGGGTGGCTACACCTTC. Translation gives CASSFGAGLGGYTF.

The chain combines TRBV7-2 with TRBJ1-2, with D possibly TRBD1 on 5 matching bases. Germline lookup yields CDR1 SGHTA and CDR2 FQGNSA. The CDR3 totals 14 residues. Trimming removed 4 bases from V and 4 bases from J, with 13 bases in between. CDR3 sequence (DNA): TGTGCCAGCAGCTCAGCAACGGGGGGCTATGGCTACACCTTC. Protein sequence: CASSSATGGYGYTF.

The chain recombines TRBV28 with TRBJ2-7; TRBD1 matches at 9 bases. This CDR3 is 19 amino acids long. V was pared by 3 bases and J by 3 bases, with 18 bases of the junction left unmatched. CDR1 and CDR2 from the germline V gene are MDHEN and SYDVKM. The CDR3 region is CASSFITGGAPQPNYEQYF. The CDR3 DNA sequence: TGTGCCAGCAGTTTTATCACAGGGGGCGCGCCCCAACCAAACTACGAGCAGTACTTC. Variable domain in full (rest from reference TRBV28 and TRBJ2-7): DVKVTQSSRYLVKRTGEKVFLECVQDMDHENMFWYRQDPGLGLRLIYFSYDVKMKEKGDIPEGYSVSREKKERFSLILESASTNQTSMYLCASSFITGGAPQPNYEQYFGPGTRLTVT.

V gene TRBV11-2 combines with J gene TRBJ1-2, with D tentatively TRBD1 (6 bases). In germline, CDR1 is SGHAT, CDR2 FQNNGV. The CDR3 spans 13 residues. With 5 bases removed from V and 1 base from J, the gap between germline ends came to 8 bases. CDR3: CASSPDSNYGYTF. CDR3 nucleotides: TGTGCCAGCAGCCCGGACAGTAACTATGGCTACACCTTC.

By proportion, this clone is medium-sized (0.01 to 0.1%). The chain joins TRBV5-1 to TRBJ2-2; 8 bases fit TRBD2. Trimming at V came to 3 bases and at J to 4 bases, leaving 8 bases not matched to a gene. This CDR3 region has 16 residues. The germline V gene encodes CDR1 SGHRS and CDR2 YFSETQ. The CDR3 bases are TGCGCCAGCAGCTATTCGGGGGGGCGAGGCACCGGGGAGCTGTTTTTT. Amino acids: CASSYSGGRGTGELFF.

This sequence joins TRBV11-2 and TRBJ1-1; D unresolved. The CDR3 spans 14 residues. Deletions cut 5 bases from V and 2 bases from J, with 12 bases between. Germline CDR1 reads SGHAT; CDR2 reads FQNNGV. The CDR3 protein is CASSPWTDNTEAFF. The CDR3 nucleotides are TGTGCCAGCAGCCCCTGGACGGATAACACTGAAGCTTTCTTT.

The J gene is TRBJ2-5, the V gene TRBV29-1; 11 bases are shared with TRBD1. The junction had 2 bases not matched to a gene; V was cut back by 2 bases and J by 0 bases. Germline V gene lookup returns CDR1 SQVTM and CDR2 ANQGSEA. The CDR3 runs to 15 residues. For the CDR3, the DNA is TGCAGCGTTGAACCGGGACAGGGGGACCAAGAGACCCAGTACTTC. Translating it yields CSVEPGQGDQETQYF.

CDR3 region: CASSLYSKIYEQYF. The CDR3 region has the DNA TGTGCCAGCAGCTTGTACAGTAAAATCTACGAGCAGTACTTC. The chain is built from TRBV5-4 and TRBJ2-7; D is unresolved. V lost 1 base and J 3 bases, leaving 11 bases between the germline ends. The CDR3 is 14 amino acids. Germline V CDR1 and CDR2: SGHNT, YYREEE (reference sequence).

In DNA form, the CDR3 reads TGTGCCAGTAGTCCCCGGACAGTCTCTGGGGCCAACGTCCTGACTTTC. It codes for CASSPRTVSGANVLTF. V is TRBV19 and J is TRBJ2-6; a possible D gene is TRBD1 (6 bases). The CDR3 extends over 16 amino acids. V dropped 5 bases and J dropped 0 bases, with 11 bases sitting between them. The germline V gene has CDR1 LNHDA and CDR2 SQIVND (reference sequence).

This sequence joins TRBV11-3 and TRBJ1-6; D is undetermined. Trimming stripped 2 bases from V and 9 bases from J, with 8 bases between. The germline CDR1 and CDR2 sequences are SGHNT and YENEEA. This CDR3 comprises 13 residues. Here the CDR3 DNA reads TGTGCCAGCAGCTTATACCGGGGTTCACCCCTCCACTTT. Its protein is CASSLYRGSPLHF. Drawing the rest from reference TRBV11-3 and TRBJ1-6, the complete variable domain is EAGVVQSPRYKIIEKKQPVAFWCNPISGHNTLYWYLQNLGQGPELLIRYENEEAVDDSQLPKDRFSAERLKGVDSTLKIQPAELGDSAVYLCASSLYRGSPLHFGNGTRLTVT.

The rearrangement joins TRBV4-3 to TRBJ2-5, with 15 positions matching TRBD2. This CDR3 is 19 amino acids long. J gave up 2 bases and V 4 bases, and 11 bases lay outside the gene matches. Germline values: CDR1 LGHNA, CDR2 YSLEER. CDR3 sequence (DNA): TGCGCCAGCAGCCCGGTCCCGGGACTAGCGGGGGGCTTTCAAGAGACCCAGTACTTC. The encoded protein is CASSPVPGLAGGFQETQYF.

This rearrangement joins TRBV30 to TRBJ2-2, with D possibly matching TRBD1 (7 bases). The CDR3 consists of 14 residues. Trimming cost V 2 bases and J 7 bases, with 14 bases left between them. Germline V gene sequence: CDR1 GTSNPN, CDR2 SVGIG (reference sequence). CDR3 DNA: TGTGCCTGGAGTAGGCAGGGGGGAGGCGGGGAGCTGTTTTTT. This encodes CAWSRQGGGGELFF.